The 32 T cell receptor beta chains presented below share a single source sample, sequenced in a study of cytomegalovirus exposure and HLA in healthy donors. Assay used: immunoSEQ multiplex PCR; TCRdb lists only in-frame clones, some missing. The sample has some 150,000 clones, approximately 88% seen once. Source material: PBMCs. The receptors stem from a young woman in good health and CMV-seropositive.

V usage is TRBV30 and J usage is TRBJ1-3; weak D call: TRBD1 (6 bases). Trimming shortened V by 6 bases and J by 3 bases, and 15 bases separated the two germline ends. The V gene's germline CDR1 is GTSNPN and CDR2 SVGIG (reference sequence). This CDR3 spans 14 amino acids. The CDR3 DNA sequence: TGTGCCTGTACTCAGGGGCAGGGTGGAAACACCATATATTTT. This codes for CACTQGQGGNTIYF.

This sequence joins TRBV5-1 and TRBJ2-7; D is perhaps TRBD1 (5 bases). CDR1 is SGHRS and CDR2 is YFSETQ in the germline V gene. CDR3 length equals 14 residues. V was cut by 0 bases and J by 4 bases, with 11 bases left in between. CDR3 sequence (DNA): TGCGCCAGCAGCTTGGCCGGGCAGGGTTACGAGCAGTACTTC. Residues: CASSLAGQGYEQYF. Supplemented by reference TRBV5-1 and TRBJ2-7, the full variable domain reads KAGVTQTPRYLIKTRGQQVTLSCSPISGHRSVSWYQQTPGQGLQFLFEYFSETQRNKGNFPGRFSGRQFSNSRSEMNVSTLELGDSALYLCASSLAGQGYEQYFGPGTRLTVT.

The chain combines TRBV13 with TRBJ2-5; D ambiguous. CDR1 is PRHDT and CDR2 is FYEKMQ in the germline V gene (reference sequence). Between the trimmed V and J ends, which lost 11 bases and 5 bases, there was a span of 6 bases. The CDR3 runs to 9 residues. The DNA of the CDR3 is TGTGCCCCGGTGGAGACCCAGTACTTC. Its protein product is CAPVETQYF.

The chain couples TRBV2 to TRBJ1-5; 9 bases fit TRBD1. Germline V gene lookup returns CDR1 SNHLY and CDR2 FYNNEI. The junction had 5 bases not matched to a gene; V was cut back by 6 bases and J by 5 bases. There are 14 residues in the CDR3. This chain's CDR3 is CASRADRGHQPQHF. The CDR3 DNA reads TGTGCCAGCAGGGCGGACAGGGGACATCAGCCCCAGCATTTT. The full variable domain, its missing parts supplied by reference TRBV2 and TRBJ1-5, is EPEVTQTPSHQVTQMGQEVILRCVPISNHLYFYWYRQILGQKVEFLVSFYNNEISEKSEIFDDQFSVERPDGSNFTLKIRSTKLEDSAMYFCASRADRGHQPQHFGDGTRLSIL.

The chain is built from TRBV2 and TRBJ2-3, with 8 nucleotides matching TRBD2. With V trimmed by 5 bases and J by 12 bases, 4 bases remained unmatched. The CDR3 totals 11 residues. CDR1 is SNHLY and CDR2 is FYNNEI in the germline V gene. In nucleotides, the CDR3 is TGTGCCAGCAGTCCGGGAGGGCTCCAGTATTTT. Protein sequence: CASSPGGLQYF.

The rearrangement uses TRBV5-1 and TRBJ2-1, with 8 bases that match TRBD1. The germline CDR1 and CDR2 sequences are SGHRS and YFSETQ. The V gene end was trimmed by 3 bases and the J gene end by 0 bases; junction bases not matched to a gene: 5. The CDR3 loop spans 16 amino acids. CDR3 sequence: CASSSLGQGSYNEQFF. The CDR3 DNA sequence: TGCGCCAGCAGCTCCCTCGGACAGGGCTCCTACAATGAGCAGTTCTTC.

The genes are TRBV5-4 and TRBJ2-1; 8 positions match TRBD2. V lost 3 bases to trimming and J lost 4 bases; unmatched junction nucleotides: 9. This CDR3 is 16 amino acids long. The germline CDR1 and CDR2 sequences are SGHNT and YYREEE (reference sequence). CDR3 DNA: TGTGCCAGCAGCTCAAGGGTAGCGGGACTATACAATGAGCAGTTCTTC. Its translation: CASSSRVAGLYNEQFF.

This chain links TRBV18 with TRBJ1-3, with D possibly matching TRBD1 (5 bases). V gave up 4 bases and J gave up 2 bases, with 15 bases separating them. Germline CDR1 is KGHSH and CDR2 is LQKENI. CDR3 length equals 16 residues. This chain's CDR3 is CASSQAVAGAGNTIYF. The DNA for the CDR3 is TGTGCCAGCTCACAAGCCGTCGCGGGGGCTGGAAACACCATATATTTT.

The chain has TRBV7-9 and TRBJ2-7; D perhaps matches TRBD1 (5 bases). In germline, CDR1 is SEHNR, CDR2 FQNEAQ (reference sequence). This CDR3 region has 14 residues. V gave up 1 base and J gave up 0 bases, with 7 bases separating them. CDR3 amino acids: CASSLGDSSYEQYF. The DNA of the CDR3 is TGTGCCAGCAGCTTAGGAGACAGCTCCTACGAGCAGTACTTC.

The chain joins TRBV27 to TRBJ2-7, with 12 positions matching TRBD1. Germline V CDR1 and CDR2: MNHEY, SMNVEV (reference sequence). Trimming took 2 bases from V and 6 from J; bases not matched to a gene: 14. There are 18 residues in the CDR3. The CDR3 bases are TGTGCCAGCAGTTTACTCCCATCCGGGACAGGGGGCTTAGGCGAGCAGTACTTC. Translated, it gives CASSLLPSGTGGLGEQYF.

The genes are TRBV18 and TRBJ2-1; TRBD2 agrees at 12 bases. CDR3 length equals 18 residues. The ends lost 3 bases at V and 3 bases at J; junction bases unmatched: 9. Germline CDR1 reads KGHSH; CDR2 reads LQKENI. The chain's CDR3 is CASSPRSTSGSIYNEQFF. In nucleotides, the CDR3 is TGTGCCAGCTCACCTCGCTCGACTAGCGGGAGTATCTACAATGAGCAGTTCTTC.

The CDR3, as DNA: TGTGCCAGCAGTGTCCGGGGGGGAGGTCAGCCCCAGCATTTT. Amino acid sequence: CASSVRGGGQPQHF. The chain links TRBV6-5 to TRBJ1-5; perhaps TRBD1 as D (5 bases). CDR1 and CDR2 (germline): MNHEY, SVGAGI. With 5 bases removed from V and 6 bases from J, the gap between germline ends came to 14 bases. The CDR3 spans 14 residues.

The rearrangement uses TRBV5-4 and TRBJ2-7; 16 nucleotides match TRBD2. The CDR3 spans 15 residues. V lost 4 bases, J lost 7 bases, and 5 bases stayed unmatched. Germline loops: CDR1 SGHNT, CDR2 YYREEE (reference sequence). The CDR3 DNA sequence: TGTGCCAGCAGCCGTGGGACTAGCGGGAGGGATGAGCAGTACTTC. It is translated as CASSRGTSGRDEQYF. Together with reference TRBV5-4 and TRBJ2-7, the CDR3 gives the full variable domain: ETGVTQSPTHLIKTRGQQVTLRCSSQSGHNTVSWYQQALGQGPQFIFQYYREEENGRGNFPPRFSGLQFPNYSSELNVNALELDDSALYLCASSRGTSGRDEQYFGPGTRLTVT.

The chain uses TRBV19 and TRBJ2-6; weak D call: TRBD2 (6 bases). Germline assignment: CDR1 LNHDA and CDR2 SQIVND (reference sequence). The V end lost 5 bases, the J end lost 4 bases, and 9 bases lay between the germline ends. CDR3 length equals 14 residues. In DNA, the CDR3 is TGTGCCAGTAGTGGAGGGTCCGGGGCCAACGTCCTGACTTTC. This translates into CASSGGSGANVLTF.

The chain joins TRBV27 to TRBJ2-7; D possibly corresponds to TRBD2 (5 bases). The V and J ends lost 5 bases and 4 bases respectively, with 6 bases between them. Germline lookup yields CDR1 MNHEY and CDR2 SMNVEV (reference sequence). The CDR3 runs 11 residues. The CDR3 sequence: CASSSGYEQYF. CDR3 DNA sequence: TGTGCCAGCAGTAGCGGATACGAGCAGTACTTC.

This clone occurred a few times. V is TRBV7-8 and J is TRBJ2-1, with TRBD2 matching 11 bases. Germline V gene data show CDR1 as SGHVS and CDR2 as FQNEAQ. There are 18 residues in the CDR3. The junction had 12 bases not matched to a gene; V was cut back by 1 base and J by 7 bases. Here the CDR3 reads CASSLVSFTSGSMNEQFF. DNA of the CDR3: TGTGCCAGCAGCTTAGTATCCTTTACTAGCGGGAGTATGAATGAGCAGTTCTTC.

This clone was recorded once. The V and J genes are TRBV5-6 and TRBJ2-3; 11 bases fit TRBD2. Germline V lookup: CDR1 SGHDT, CDR2 YYEEEE. V lost 4 bases to trimming and J lost 4 bases; unmatched junction nucleotides: 11. This CDR3 is built from 17 residues. The DNA of the CDR3 is TGTGCCAGCAGCCCAACTTCCACTAGCGGGAGTCCAGATACGCAGTATTTT. Protein product: CASSPTSTSGSPDTQYF.

The chain uses TRBV19 and TRBJ2-7, with D hard to call. The CDR3 is 9 residues long. Per germline, CDR1 LNHDA and CDR2 SQIVND (reference sequence). V dropped 5 bases and J dropped 11 bases, with 7 bases sitting between them. CDR3 sequence: CASSSGKYF. The CDR3 DNA reads as TGTGCCAGTAGTTCAGGTAAGTACTTC.

Concerning this clone: The same CDR3 also results from other DNA sequences found in this sample. The chain links TRBV6-5 to TRBJ1-2; 9 bases match TRBD1. The junction had 3 bases not matched to a gene; V was cut back by 5 bases and J by 8 bases. This CDR3 comprises 12 residues. CDR1 is MNHEY and CDR2 is SVGAGI in the germline V gene. The CDR3 sequence is CASSRTGEGYTF. In nucleotides, the CDR3 is TGTGCCAGCAGTAGGACAGGGGAGGGCTACACCTTC.

V gene TRBV5-1 combines with J gene TRBJ2-1; TRBD2 agrees at 8 bases. Germline V gene data show CDR1 as SGHRS and CDR2 as YFSETQ. This CDR3 comprises 14 residues. V trimming: 4 bases; J trimming: 10 bases; junction bases outside the gene matches: 10. The CDR3 reads CASSPLSGGREQFF. The CDR3 nucleotides read TGCGCCAGCAGCCCGCTCTCGGGAGGGAGGGAGCAGTTCTTC.

V gene TRBV5-1 combines with J gene TRBJ2-2, with D uncertain. This CDR3 comprises 13 residues. Germline assignment: CDR1 SGHRS and CDR2 YFSETQ. The V end lost 6 bases, the J end lost 0 bases, and 6 bases lay between the germline ends. The CDR3 DNA is TGCGCCAGCAACAGAGCGAACACCGGGGAGCTGTTTTTT. This encodes CASNRANTGELFF.

The rearrangement uses TRBV27 and TRBJ2-7, with TRBD2 matching 8 bases. The CDR3 extends over 13 amino acids. V shed 5 bases and J 6 bases; nucleotides not matched to a gene: 6. CDR1 is MNHEY and CDR2 is SMNVEV in the germline V gene (reference sequence). Written as DNA, the CDR3 is TGTGCCAGCAGTCGCGCGCTAGCGGGCGAGCAGTACTTC. Amino acid sequence: CASSRALAGEQYF.

V and J are TRBV27 and TRBJ2-5, with 7 bases that match TRBD2. With V trimmed by 3 bases and J by 5 bases, 3 bases remained unmatched. Germline V gives CDR1 MNHEY, CDR2 SMNVEV (reference sequence). The CDR3 covers 13 residues. The CDR3 region is CASSLMGGETQYF. Here the CDR3 DNA reads TGTGCCAGCAGTTTGATGGGAGGGGAGACCCAGTACTTC.

The chain employs TRBV7-9 and TRBJ2-7, with 7 bases matching TRBD1. V was pared by 5 bases and J by 1 base, with 5 bases of the junction left unmatched. Germline CDR1 is SEHNR and CDR2 is FQNEAQ (reference sequence). The CDR3 is made up of 14 amino acids. This CDR3 is CASSPGQESYEQYF. For the CDR3, the DNA is TGTGCCAGCAGCCCCGGACAGGAATCCTACGAGCAGTACTTC.

The chain links TRBV2 to TRBJ2-2; 8 bases map to TRBD1. The germline CDR1 and CDR2 sequences are SNHLY and FYNNEI. Trimming cost V 6 bases and J 2 bases; bases outside gene matches: 5. The CDR3 runs to 15 residues. CDR3 DNA: TGTGCCAGCAGACCCGGGACAGGTAACACCGGGGAGCTGTTTTTT. Amino acids: CASRPGTGNTGELFF.

The genes are TRBV6-4 and TRBJ2-5, with 7 positions matching TRBD1. The CDR3 is 16 residues long. CDR1 is MRHNA and CDR2 is SNTAGT in the germline V gene. Unmatched junction bases numbered 11, after V lost 7 bases and J lost 0 bases. Written as DNA, the CDR3 is TGTGCCAGCACCGTCGGGGACAGTTGGTACCAAGAGACCCAGTACTTC. Its translation: CASTVGDSWYQETQYF.

The CDR3 sequence: CATSRGGETSGRNEQFF. The CDR3 DNA reads TGTGCCACCAGCAGAGGGGGGGAGACTAGCGGGAGAAATGAGCAGTTCTTC. The chain is built from TRBV15 and TRBJ2-1; 12 nucleotides align to TRBD2. V was clipped by 1 base and J by 7 bases; unmatched bases: 8. There are 17 residues in the CDR3. CDR1 and CDR2 (germline): LNHNV, YYDKDF (reference sequence).

About this clone itself: At the DNA level, this CDR3 is encoded by other sequences in the same sample as well. The gene calls are TRBV15 and TRBJ2-1, with D maybe TRBD2 (6 bases). V was clipped by 0 bases and J by 0 bases, with 6 bases between them. This CDR3 has 15 residues. Germline-derived CDR1 and CDR2 are LNHNV and YYDKDF (reference sequence). CDR3 sequence: CATSRDSGSYNEQFF. CDR3 in DNA: TGTGCCACCAGCAGAGATAGCGGCTCCTACAATGAGCAGTTCTTC.

The chain links TRBV11-3 to TRBJ2-7; TRBD2 agrees at 10 bases. There are 14 residues in the CDR3. V gave up 6 bases and J gave up 7 bases; unmatched junction bases: 9. Germline V gene data show CDR1 as SGHNT and CDR2 as YENEEA. CDR3 nucleotide sequence: TGTGCCAGCAGTGCGACTAGCGGGTTTGGTGAGCAGTACTTC. It translates to CASSATSGFGEQYF.

V gene TRBV7-2 combines with J gene TRBJ2-7; D possibly corresponds to TRBD1 (6 bases). The V end lost 0 bases, the J end lost 6 bases, and 12 bases lay between the germline ends. This CDR3 is 14 amino acids long. Germline V gene data show CDR1 as SGHTA and CDR2 as FQGNSA. The CDR3 reads CASSLAGMGAEQYF. CDR3 nucleotides: TGTGCCAGCAGCTTAGCAGGGATGGGGGCCGAGCAGTACTTC.

This chain uses TRBV6-5 with TRBJ1-2; no firm D call. The length of the CDR3 is 13 residues. Trimming pared 6 bases from V and 3 bases from J, leaving 11 bases between. Germline lookup yields CDR1 MNHEY and CDR2 SVGAGI. The CDR3 sequence: CASSRDTDYGYTF. CDR3 in DNA: TGTGCCAGCAGCCGGGATACAGACTATGGCTACACCTTC.

The V and J genes are TRBV9 and TRBJ2-1; 9 positions match TRBD1. This CDR3 has 18 amino acids. Germline V gene lookup returns CDR1 SGDLS and CDR2 YYNGEE. V dropped 0 bases and J dropped 7; count of bases not matched to a gene: 14. The CDR3 bases are TGTGCCAGCAGCGTAGCCATCCTTGGGGACAGGGCAGAAAATGAGCAGTTCTTC. It specifies CASSVAILGDRAENEQFF.